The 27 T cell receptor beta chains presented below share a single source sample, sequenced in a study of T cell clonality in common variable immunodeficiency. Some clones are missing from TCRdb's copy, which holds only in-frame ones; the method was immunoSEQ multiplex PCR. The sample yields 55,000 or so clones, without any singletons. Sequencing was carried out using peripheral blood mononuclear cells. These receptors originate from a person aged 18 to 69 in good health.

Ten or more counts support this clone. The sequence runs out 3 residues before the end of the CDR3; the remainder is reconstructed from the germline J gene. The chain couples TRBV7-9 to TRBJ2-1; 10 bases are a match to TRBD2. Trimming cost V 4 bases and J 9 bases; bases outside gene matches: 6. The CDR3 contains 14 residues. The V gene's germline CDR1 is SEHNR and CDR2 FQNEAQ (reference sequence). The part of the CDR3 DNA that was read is TGTGCCAGCAGCTCTAGCGGGAGCGGTGGTGAG. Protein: CASSSSGSGGE. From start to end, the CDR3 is CASSSSGSGGEQFF.

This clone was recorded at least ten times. The sequenced CDR3 bases are TGTGCCAGCAGCGGTACGGGACTAGTGAACACCGGGGAG. Residues: CASSGTGLVNTGE. The complete CDR3 sequence is CASSGTGLVNTGELFF. V and J are TRBV5-4 and TRBJ2-2; 8 nucleotides agree with TRBD2. The read ends 3 residues early relative to the CDR3; the germline J gene fills the gap. Germline V gene data show CDR1 as SGHNT and CDR2 as YYREEE (reference sequence). After removal of 4 bases from V and 1 base from J, the junction contained 6 bases not matched to a gene. The CDR3 consists of 16 residues. The variable domain in full, completed from reference TRBV5-4 and TRBJ2-2, reads ETGVTQSPTHLIKTRGQQVTLRCSSQSGHNTVSWYQQALGQGPQFIFQYYREEENGRGNFPPRFSGLQFPNYSSELNVNALELDDSALYLCASSGTGLVNTGELFFGEGSRLTVL.

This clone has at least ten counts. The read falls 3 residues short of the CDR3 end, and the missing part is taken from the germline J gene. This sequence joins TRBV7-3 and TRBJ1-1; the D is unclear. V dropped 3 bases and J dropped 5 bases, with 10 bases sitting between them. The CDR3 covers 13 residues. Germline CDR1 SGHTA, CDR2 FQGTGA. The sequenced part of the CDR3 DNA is TGTGCCAGCAGCTTTTCCGGGTTAACTGAA. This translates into CASSFSGLTE. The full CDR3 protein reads CASSFSGLTEAFF.

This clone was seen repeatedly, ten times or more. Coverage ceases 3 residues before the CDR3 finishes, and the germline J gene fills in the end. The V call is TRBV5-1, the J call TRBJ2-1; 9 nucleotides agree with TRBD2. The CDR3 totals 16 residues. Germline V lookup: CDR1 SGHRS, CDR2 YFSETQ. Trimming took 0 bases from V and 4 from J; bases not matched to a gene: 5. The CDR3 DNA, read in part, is TGCGCCAGCAGCTTGGTTACTAGCGGGTTTTACAATGAG. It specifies CASSLVTSGFYNE. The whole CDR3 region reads CASSLVTSGFYNEQFF.

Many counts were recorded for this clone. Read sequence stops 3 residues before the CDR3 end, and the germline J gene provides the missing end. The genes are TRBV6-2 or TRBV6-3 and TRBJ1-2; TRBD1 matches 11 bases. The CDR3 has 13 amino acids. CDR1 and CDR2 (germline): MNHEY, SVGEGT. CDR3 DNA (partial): TGTGCCAGCAGAAGCGGACAGGGGGCTAGC. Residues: CASRSGQGAS. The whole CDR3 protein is CASRSGQGASYTF.

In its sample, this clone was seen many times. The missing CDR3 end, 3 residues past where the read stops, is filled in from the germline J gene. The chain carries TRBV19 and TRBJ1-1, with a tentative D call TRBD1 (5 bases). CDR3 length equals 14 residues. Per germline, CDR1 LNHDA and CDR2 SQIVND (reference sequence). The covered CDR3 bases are TGTGCCAGTAGTCTCGGGGGGAGGGAGTCGGAA. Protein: CASSLGGRESE. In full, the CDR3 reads CASSLGGRESEAFF. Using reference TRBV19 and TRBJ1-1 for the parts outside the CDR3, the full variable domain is DGGITQSPKYLFRKEGQNVTLSCEQNLNHDAMYWYRQDPGQGLRLIYYSQIVNDFQKGDIAEGYSVSREKKESFPLTVTSAQKNPTAFYLCASSLGGRESEAFFGQGTRLTVV.

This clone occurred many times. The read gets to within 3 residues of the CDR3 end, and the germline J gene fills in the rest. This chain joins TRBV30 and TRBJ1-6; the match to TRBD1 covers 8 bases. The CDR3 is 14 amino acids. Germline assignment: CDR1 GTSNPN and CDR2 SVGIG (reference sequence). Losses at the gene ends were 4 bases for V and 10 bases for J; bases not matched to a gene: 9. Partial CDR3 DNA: TGTGCCTGGACACCAGGACAGGGAAGCTCACCC. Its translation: CAWTPGQGSSP. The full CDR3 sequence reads CAWTPGQGSSPLHF.

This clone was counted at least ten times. This chain's CDR3 is CASSTGLAGVNEQFF. The CDR3 bases that were read are TGTGCCAGCAGCACCGGACTAGCGGGAGTAAATGAG. This sequence joins TRBV7-9 and TRBJ2-1; 13 nucleotides agree with TRBD2. Sequencing ends 3 residues short of the CDR3 end; the germline J gene provides the rest. This CDR3 spans 15 amino acids. Per germline, CDR1 SEHNR and CDR2 FQNEAQ (reference sequence). V lost 5 bases and J lost 7; bases outside the gene matches: 5.

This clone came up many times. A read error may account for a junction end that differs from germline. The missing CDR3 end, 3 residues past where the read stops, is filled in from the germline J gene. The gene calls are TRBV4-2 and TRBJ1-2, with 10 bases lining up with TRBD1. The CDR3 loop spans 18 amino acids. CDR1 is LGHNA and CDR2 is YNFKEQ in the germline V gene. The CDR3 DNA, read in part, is TGCGCCAGCAGCCAAGATCCGGACAGGGGGTATGCTCGCTATGGC. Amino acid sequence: CASSQDPDRGYARYG. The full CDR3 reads CASSQDPDRGYARYGYTF.

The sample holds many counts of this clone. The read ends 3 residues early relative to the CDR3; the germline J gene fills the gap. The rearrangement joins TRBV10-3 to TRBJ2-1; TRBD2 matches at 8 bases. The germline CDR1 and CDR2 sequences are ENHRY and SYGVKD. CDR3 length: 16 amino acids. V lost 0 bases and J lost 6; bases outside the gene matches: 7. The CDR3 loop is CAISESEGGGLNEQFF. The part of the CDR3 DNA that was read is TGTGCCATCAGTGAGTCAGAAGGCGGGGGGCTCAATGAG.

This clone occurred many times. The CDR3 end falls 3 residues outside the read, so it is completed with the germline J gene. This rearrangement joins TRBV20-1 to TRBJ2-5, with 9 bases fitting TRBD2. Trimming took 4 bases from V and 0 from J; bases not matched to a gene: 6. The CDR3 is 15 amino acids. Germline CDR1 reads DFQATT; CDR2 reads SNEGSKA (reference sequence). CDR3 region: CSATRSGGYQETQYF. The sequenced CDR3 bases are TGCAGTGCTACCCGGAGCGGGGGGTACCAAGAGACC.

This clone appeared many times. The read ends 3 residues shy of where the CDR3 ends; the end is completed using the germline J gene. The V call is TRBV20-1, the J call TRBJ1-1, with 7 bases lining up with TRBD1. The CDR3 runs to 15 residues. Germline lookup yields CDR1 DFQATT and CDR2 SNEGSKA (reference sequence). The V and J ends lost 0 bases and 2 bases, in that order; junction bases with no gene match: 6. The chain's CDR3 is CSARETGTANTEAFF. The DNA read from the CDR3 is TGCAGTGCTAGAGAAACCGGGACAGCTAACACTGAA.

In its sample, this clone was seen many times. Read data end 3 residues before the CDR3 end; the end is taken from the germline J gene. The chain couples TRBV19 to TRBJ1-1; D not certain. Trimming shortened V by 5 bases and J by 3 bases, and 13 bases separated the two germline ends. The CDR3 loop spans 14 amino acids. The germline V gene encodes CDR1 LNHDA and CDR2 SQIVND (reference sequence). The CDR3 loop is CASSASGYDTEAFF. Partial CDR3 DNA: TGTGCCAGTAGTGCCTCGGGGTACGACACTGAA.

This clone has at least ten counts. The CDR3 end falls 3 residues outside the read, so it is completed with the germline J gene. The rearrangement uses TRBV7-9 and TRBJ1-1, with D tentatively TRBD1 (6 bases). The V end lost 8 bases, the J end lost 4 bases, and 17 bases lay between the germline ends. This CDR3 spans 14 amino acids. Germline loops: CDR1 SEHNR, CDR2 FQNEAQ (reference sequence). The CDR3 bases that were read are TGTGCCAGCGGCTACACAGGGTGGGGCACTGAA. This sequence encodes CASGYTGWGTE. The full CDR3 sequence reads CASGYTGWGTEAFF.

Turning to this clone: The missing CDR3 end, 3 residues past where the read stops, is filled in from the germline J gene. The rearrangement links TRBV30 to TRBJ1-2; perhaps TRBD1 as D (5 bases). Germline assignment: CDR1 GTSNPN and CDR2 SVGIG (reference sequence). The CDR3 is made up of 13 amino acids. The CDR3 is CAWNPPGSNDYTF. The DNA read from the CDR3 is TGTGCCTGGAATCCCCCAGGGTCCAACGAC.

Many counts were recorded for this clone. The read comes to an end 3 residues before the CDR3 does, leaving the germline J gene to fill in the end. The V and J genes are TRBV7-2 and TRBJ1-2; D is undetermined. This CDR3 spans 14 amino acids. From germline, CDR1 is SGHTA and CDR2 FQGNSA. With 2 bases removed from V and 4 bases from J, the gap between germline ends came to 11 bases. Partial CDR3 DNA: TGTGCCAGCAGCTTACTGAGCTCAGGCTATGGC. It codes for CASSLLSSGYG. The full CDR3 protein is CASSLLSSGYGYTF.

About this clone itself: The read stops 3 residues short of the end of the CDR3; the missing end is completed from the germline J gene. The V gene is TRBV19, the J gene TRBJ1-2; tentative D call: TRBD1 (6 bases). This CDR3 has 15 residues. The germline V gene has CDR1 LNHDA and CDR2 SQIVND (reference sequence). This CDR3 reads CASSIVGQPNYDYTF. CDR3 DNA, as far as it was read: TGTGCCAGTAGTATAGTAGGACAGCCTAACTACGAC.

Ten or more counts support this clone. CDR3 sequence: CASSLTPGTGRAFF. CDR3 bases read: TGTGCCAGCAGCTTAACACCCGGGACAGGGAGG. This rearrangement joins TRBV7-2 to TRBJ1-1; TRBD1 agrees at 9 bases. Sequencing ends 3 residues short of the CDR3 end; the germline J gene provides the rest. The CDR3 is 14 amino acids. CDR1 is SGHTA and CDR2 is FQGNSA in the germline V gene.

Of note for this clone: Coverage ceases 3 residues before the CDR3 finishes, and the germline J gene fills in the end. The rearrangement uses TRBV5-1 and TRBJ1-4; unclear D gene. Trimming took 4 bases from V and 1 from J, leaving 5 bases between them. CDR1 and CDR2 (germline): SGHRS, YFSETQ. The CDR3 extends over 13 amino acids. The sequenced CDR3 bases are TGCGCCAGCAGCACGGGAACTAATGAAAAA. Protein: CASSTGTNEK. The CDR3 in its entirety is CASSTGTNEKLFF.

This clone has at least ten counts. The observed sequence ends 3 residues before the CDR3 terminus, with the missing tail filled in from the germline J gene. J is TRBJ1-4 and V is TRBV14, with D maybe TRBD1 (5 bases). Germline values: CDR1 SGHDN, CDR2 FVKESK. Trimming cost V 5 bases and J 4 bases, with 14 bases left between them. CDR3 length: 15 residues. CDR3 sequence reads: CASSRGQNLNEKLFF. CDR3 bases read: TGTGCCAGCAGCAGGGGTCAGAACCTTAATGAAAAA.

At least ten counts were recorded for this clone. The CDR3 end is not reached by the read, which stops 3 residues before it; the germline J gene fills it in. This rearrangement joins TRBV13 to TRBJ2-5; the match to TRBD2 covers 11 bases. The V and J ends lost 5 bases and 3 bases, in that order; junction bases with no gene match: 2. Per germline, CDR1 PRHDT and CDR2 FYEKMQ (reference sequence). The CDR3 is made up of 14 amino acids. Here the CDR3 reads CASSLTSGEETQYF. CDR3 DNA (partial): TGTGCCAGCAGCCTGACTAGCGGGGAAGAGACC. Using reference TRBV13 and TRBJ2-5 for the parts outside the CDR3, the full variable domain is AAGVIQSPRHLIKEKRETATLKCYPIPRHDTVYWYQQGPGQDPQFLISFYEKMQSDKGSIPDRFSAQQFSDYHSELNMSSLELGDSALYFCASSLTSGEETQYFGPGTRLLVL.

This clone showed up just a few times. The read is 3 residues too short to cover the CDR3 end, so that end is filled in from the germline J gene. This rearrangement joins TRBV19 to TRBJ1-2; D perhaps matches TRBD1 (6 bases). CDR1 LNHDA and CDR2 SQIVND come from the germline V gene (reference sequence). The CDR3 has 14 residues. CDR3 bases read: TGTGCCAGTAGTACTTGGGCGGGGGGCTACGGC. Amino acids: CASSTWAGGYG. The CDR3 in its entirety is CASSTWAGGYGYTF.

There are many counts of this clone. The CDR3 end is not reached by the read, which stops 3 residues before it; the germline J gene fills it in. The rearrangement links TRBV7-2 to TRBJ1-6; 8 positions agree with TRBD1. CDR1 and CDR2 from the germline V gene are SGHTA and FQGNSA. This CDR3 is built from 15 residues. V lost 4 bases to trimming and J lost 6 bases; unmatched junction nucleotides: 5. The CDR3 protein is CASSSLGQVNSPLHF. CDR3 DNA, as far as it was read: TGTGCCAGCAGCTCGTTGGGACAGGTTAATTCACCC. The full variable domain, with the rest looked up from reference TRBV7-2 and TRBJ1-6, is GAGVSQSPSNKVTEKGKDVELRCDPISGHTALYWYRQSLGQGLEFLIYFQGNSAPDKSGLPSDRFSAERTGGSVSTLTIQRTQQEDSAVYLCASSSLGQVNSPLHFGNGTRLTVT.

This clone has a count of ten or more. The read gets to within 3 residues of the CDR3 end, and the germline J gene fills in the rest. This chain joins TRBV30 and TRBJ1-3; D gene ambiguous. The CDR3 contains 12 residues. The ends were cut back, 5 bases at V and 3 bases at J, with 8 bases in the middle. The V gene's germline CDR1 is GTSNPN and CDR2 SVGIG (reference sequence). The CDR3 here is CAWSRSGNTIYF. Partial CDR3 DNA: TGTGCCTGGTCGCGAAGTGGAAACACC.

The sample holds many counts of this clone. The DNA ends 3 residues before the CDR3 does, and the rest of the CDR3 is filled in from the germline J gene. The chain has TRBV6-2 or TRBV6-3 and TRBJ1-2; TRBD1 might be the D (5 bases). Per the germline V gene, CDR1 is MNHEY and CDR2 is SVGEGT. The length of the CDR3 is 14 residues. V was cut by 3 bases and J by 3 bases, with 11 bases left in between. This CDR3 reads CASSYQPQDYGYTF. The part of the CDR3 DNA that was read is TGTGCCAGCAGTTATCAACCACAGGACTATGGC.

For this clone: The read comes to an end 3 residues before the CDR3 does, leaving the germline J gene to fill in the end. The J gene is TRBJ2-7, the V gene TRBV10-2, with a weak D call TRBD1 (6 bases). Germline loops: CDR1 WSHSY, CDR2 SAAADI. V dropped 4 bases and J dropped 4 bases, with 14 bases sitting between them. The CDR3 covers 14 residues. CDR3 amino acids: CASSAGRGRYEQYF. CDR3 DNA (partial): TGCGCCAGCAGTGCGGGCAGGGGCAGATACGAG.

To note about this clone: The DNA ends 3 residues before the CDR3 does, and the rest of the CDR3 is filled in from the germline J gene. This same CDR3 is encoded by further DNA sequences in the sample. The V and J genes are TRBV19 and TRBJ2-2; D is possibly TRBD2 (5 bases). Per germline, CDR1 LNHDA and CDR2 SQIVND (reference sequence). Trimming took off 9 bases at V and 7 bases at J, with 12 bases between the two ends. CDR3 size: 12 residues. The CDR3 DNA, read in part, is TGTGCCAGCCTCATGGCGGGCGGGGAG. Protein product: CASLMAGGE. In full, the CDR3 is CASLMAGGELFF.